Below, one T cell receptor (beta chain) is given with its context. The V gene's germline CDR1 is WNHNN and CDR2 SYGVQD (reference sequence). Germline trimming cut 5 bases from V and 7 bases from J; bases unmatched to any gene: 8. There are 13 residues in the CDR3. Original processing notes: The authors estimated nucleated cell counts from reference gene primer amplification. The protocol was immunoSEQ multiplex PCR, while the TCRdb copy is restricted to in-frame clones and leaves out a portion. V and J calls and clone size are as listed in that table; D and trimming were resolved from the DNA. The sample holds about 300,000 clones, just over 90% seen once. A Seattle source enrolled patients during active infection and followed them longitudinally. The sample belongs to a study of blood T cell repertoires in COVID-19. Study-wide background: Some COVID-19 samples were acute and others convalescent; all came from the United States, Italy and Spain.

The TCR sequence derives from a woman in her thirties with COVID-19, enrolled during active disease. The source material was peripheral blood. The chain uses TRBV10-1 and TRBJ2-7, with 7 bases lining up with TRBD1. The CDR3 nucleotides are TGCGCCAGCAGTCCCGGACAGGTTGGGGAGCAGTACTTC. This sequence encodes CASSPGQVGEQYF.